This T cell receptor (beta chain) was captured by sequencing in a study of T cell repertoires in cytomegalovirus infection. A note on this clonotype: Its antigen remains unidentified.

TCRdb passed the reads through MiXCR, listing each CDR3 protein once. The top ten clones hold 15% to 20% of a sample with about half a million distinct CDR3 sequences, roughly a third of them seen once. Germline values: CDR1 LNHDA, CDR2 SQIVND (reference sequence). The CDR3 totals 12 residues. Trimming left V 4 bases short and J 8 bases short, with 11 bases between. The rearrangement links TRBV19 to TRBJ1-2; D ambiguous. The receptor was isolated from a human donor in good health (CMV status not recorded). Some clones in this sample may be carry-over from other donors' samples. Specimen: cultured PBMCs, collected from culture after CMV antigen stimulation. The CDR3 bases are TGTGCCAGTAGTAACGATTTGTCGGGCTACACCTTC. Protein: CASSNDLSGYTF.